A single sample is the source of the 30 T cell receptor beta chains below, sequenced in a study of shared clonotypes between healthy human individuals. Sequenced by immunoSEQ multiplex PCR; TCRdb stores in-frame clones only, minus some. The data contain around 1,100,000 clones, approximately 75% of them singletons. Sequencing was carried out using memory CD4+ T cells from PBMCs. Subset noted: CD45RA-negative fraction. All receptors come from a man between 18 and 35 years old in good health. Some clones in this sample may be carry-over from other donors' samples.

This chain connects TRBV28 to TRBJ2-1; tentative D call: TRBD1 (5 bases). Trimming removed 8 bases from V and 0 bases from J, with 17 bases in between. The CDR3 extends over 16 amino acids. CDR1 MDHEN and CDR2 SYDVKM come from the germline V gene. Here the CDR3 reads CASSPGAAPSYNEQFF. CDR3 sequence (DNA): TGTGCCAGCTCCCCTGGGGCAGCACCCTCCTACAATGAGCAGTTCTTC.

On this clone itself: Other DNA sequences in this specimen translate into the identical CDR3. The chain couples TRBV28 to TRBJ1-4, with D possibly being TRBD1 (5 bases). This CDR3 region has 17 residues. The V end was cut by 2 bases, the J end by 1 base, with 14 bases between. The germline V gene has CDR1 MDHEN and CDR2 SYDVKM. The CDR3 here is CASSLGWQQETNEKLFF. The CDR3 DNA reads as TGTGCCAGCAGTTTAGGGTGGCAACAGGAAACTAATGAAAAACTGTTTTTT.

The J gene is TRBJ2-1, the V gene TRBV27; 9 bases are shared with TRBD2. The CDR3 loop spans 16 amino acids. CDR1 and CDR2 from the germline V gene are MNHEY and SMNVEV (reference sequence). V lost 10 bases and J lost 5; bases outside the gene matches: 15. DNA for the CDR3: TGTGCCACCAACCGGGGGAGGGGACTAGCTAACAATGAGCAGTTCTTC. Translated, it gives CATNRGRGLANNEQFF.

The rearrangement joins TRBV5-6 to TRBJ2-7, with 7 nucleotides matching TRBD2. CDR3 length: 15 amino acids. Germline V CDR1 and CDR2: SGHDT, YYEEEE. Trimming at V came to 4 bases and at J to 5 bases, leaving 12 bases not matched to a gene. Written as DNA, the CDR3 is TGTGCCAGCAGCCCGGATGTTGGGGGGGTAAACGAGCAGTACTTC. This gives the protein CASSPDVGGVNEQYF.

The V and J genes are TRBV9 and TRBJ2-5; 11 bases agree with TRBD2. CDR1 SGDLS and CDR2 YYNGEE come from the germline V gene. The CDR3 loop spans 15 amino acids. V was pared by 4 bases and J by 2 bases, with 4 bases of the junction left unmatched. CDR3 protein: CASSPGLAAQETQYF. CDR3 nucleotides: TGTGCCAGCAGCCCGGGACTAGCGGCACAAGAGACCCAGTACTTC.

This chain joins TRBV28 and TRBJ1-1; 9 nucleotides line up with TRBD1. Unmatched junction bases numbered 10, after V lost 5 bases and J lost 6 bases. CDR1 is MDHEN and CDR2 is SYDVKM in the germline V gene. The CDR3 extends over 15 amino acids. CDR3 coding DNA: TGTGCCAGCAGTCCCCGGGACAGGGTCGTTGCTGAAGCTTTCTTT. It yields the protein CASSPRDRVVAEAFF.

The V and J genes are TRBV19 and TRBJ2-5; D is possibly TRBD1 (5 bases). Germline CDR1 LNHDA, CDR2 SQIVND (reference sequence). The CDR3 spans 15 residues. V lost 2 bases and J 4 bases, leaving 14 bases between the germline ends. The CDR3 loop reads CASSIRQPRGETQYF. For the CDR3, the DNA is TGTGCCAGTAGTATAAGACAGCCGCGTGGAGAGACCCAGTACTTC.

V and J are TRBV5-6 and TRBJ2-1, with TRBD2 as a possible D gene (6 bases). This CDR3 is built from 15 residues. Trimming cost V 7 bases and J 1 base, with 15 bases left between them. From germline, CDR1 is SGHDT and CDR2 YYEEEE. DNA for the CDR3: TGTGCCAGCGGGAGGATCGGGGGTTCCTACAATGAGCAGTTCTTC. It specifies CASGRIGGSYNEQFF.

This clone was counted a few times. The chain carries TRBV7-8 and TRBJ1-5; D is perhaps TRBD1 (6 bases). Trimming removed 2 bases at V and 1 base at J, with 12 bases between. Germline CDR1 and CDR2: SGHVS and FQNEAQ. The length of the CDR3 is 16 residues. CDR3 sequence reads: CASSLQGRGSNQPQHF. The CDR3 nucleotides read TGTGCCAGCAGCTTACAGGGGAGAGGGAGCAATCAGCCCCAGCATTTT.

This rearrangement joins TRBV15 to TRBJ2-7; TRBD1 agrees at 7 bases. The J segment lost 8 bases and the V segment lost 5 bases, leaving 9 bases of the junction unmatched. CDR1 and CDR2 from the germline V gene are LNHNV and YYDKDF (reference sequence). The CDR3 totals 13 residues. CDR3 residues: CATSPRKGGQQYF. Written as DNA, the CDR3 is TGTGCCACCAGCCCCCGGAAAGGGGGCCAGCAGTACTTC.

The CDR3 region is CASMSGREGKETQYF. CDR3 bases: TGTGCCAGCATGAGCGGGAGGGAAGGTAAAGAGACCCAGTACTTC. The chain links TRBV28 to TRBJ2-5; 10 positions match TRBD2. The trim removed 7 bases at V and 3 bases at J, leaving 8 bases unmatched. Germline CDR1 reads MDHEN; CDR2 reads SYDVKM. The CDR3 contains 15 residues.

The V and J genes are TRBV6-1 and TRBJ2-1; 9 bases match TRBD2. CDR1 and CDR2 (germline): MNHNS, SASEGT. Trimming at V came to 0 bases and at J to 3 bases, leaving 6 bases not matched to a gene. CDR3 size: 17 residues. CDR3 bases: TGTGCCAGCAGTGAAGCCGATCCTAGCGGGATCTACAATGAGCAGTTCTTC. Its translation: CASSEADPSGIYNEQFF.

The rearrangement links TRBV14 to TRBJ1-2; 9 bases agree with TRBD1. From germline, CDR1 is SGHDN and CDR2 FVKESK. J lost 5 bases, V lost 3 bases, and 7 bases had no gene match. This CDR3 has 15 amino acids. For the CDR3, the DNA is TGTGCCAGCAGCCAGCTCACGACAGGGGGGTATGGCTACACCTTC. Its translation: CASSQLTTGGYGYTF.

In regard to this clone: Other nucleotide sequences in the sample specify the same CDR3. The rearrangement joins TRBV28 to TRBJ1-3; D may be TRBD1 (5 bases). Per germline, CDR1 MDHEN and CDR2 SYDVKM. The CDR3 covers 14 residues. The ends were cut back, 2 bases at V and 2 bases at J, with 7 bases in the middle. The CDR3: CASSLGGAGNTIYF. CDR3 DNA sequence: TGTGCCAGCAGTTTAGGGGGAGCTGGAAACACCATATATTTT.

This chain joins TRBV4-1 and TRBJ2-1, with 9 bases matching TRBD2. The CDR3 length is 15 residues. J was trimmed by 7 bases and V by 7 bases; bases with no gene match: 11. Germline values: CDR1 MGHRA, CDR2 YSYEKL. DNA for the CDR3: TGCGCCAGCAAGCGGGAGGCGGAGTTGGGTAATGAGCAGTTCTTC. Residues: CASKREAELGNEQFF.

This sequence joins TRBV7-2 and TRBJ1-2, with TRBD1 matching 8 bases. The V segment lost 4 bases and the J segment 7 bases; nucleotides outside the gene matches: 8. The V gene's germline CDR1 is SGHTA and CDR2 FQGNSA. The CDR3 is made up of 14 amino acids. CDR3 bases: TGTGCCAGCAGCTACCGGGGACAGGAGGGTGGCTACACCTTC. As protein: CASSYRGQEGGYTF.

This clone was observed a single time. The rearrangement links TRBV4-2 to TRBJ2-5; 7 nucleotides align to TRBD2. Trimming removed 4 bases from V and 4 bases from J; junction bases left unmatched: 3. Germline V gene sequence: CDR1 LGHNA, CDR2 YNFKEQ. The CDR3 has 13 residues. In DNA, the CDR3 is TGTGCCAGCAGCCCTGGGGAGGGAGAGACCCAGTACTTC. This codes for CASSPGEGETQYF.

The chain links TRBV5-1 to TRBJ2-7; D tentatively fits TRBD1 or TRBD2 (5 bases each). This CDR3 has 12 residues. Germline V gene sequence: CDR1 SGHRS, CDR2 YFSETQ. Trimming shortened V by 6 bases and J by 2 bases, and 9 bases separated the two germline ends. The CDR3 sequence is CASMGETYEQYF. CDR3 in DNA: TGCGCCAGCATGGGGGAGACCTACGAGCAGTACTTC.

The V and J genes are TRBV7-9 and TRBJ2-1, with D possibly being TRBD1 (6 bases). The germline CDR1 and CDR2 sequences are SEHNR and FQNEAQ (reference sequence). The CDR3 has 15 amino acids. Deletions cut 6 bases from V and 4 bases from J, with 16 bases between. This CDR3 reads CASRSWQGNYNEQFF. In DNA, the CDR3 is TGTGCCAGCAGGTCCTGGCAGGGGAATTACAATGAGCAGTTCTTC.

The V call is TRBV7-9, the J call TRBJ2-3; D not certain. V lost 1 base to trimming and J lost 1 base, with 12 bases between them. CDR1 and CDR2 from the germline V gene are SEHNR and FQNEAQ (reference sequence). The CDR3 length is 16 residues. The DNA of the CDR3 is TGTGCCAGCAGCTTAGATTTTCGGGTGGGCACAGATACGCAGTATTTT. Its translation: CASSLDFRVGTDTQYF.

The chain recombines TRBV11-2 with TRBJ2-7, with TRBD2 matching 7 bases. Germline V gene data show CDR1 as SGHAT and CDR2 as FQNNGV. Trimming cost V 5 bases and J 6 bases; bases outside gene matches: 19. The CDR3 has 17 residues. CDR3 nucleotide sequence: TGTGCCAGCAGCCTCAAAGCGGGACCCCCCTTCGTACGCGAGCAGTACTTC. This codes for CASSLKAGPPFVREQYF.

This chain uses TRBV30 with TRBJ2-1, with 8 bases that match TRBD1. Germline lookup yields CDR1 GTSNPN and CDR2 SVGIG (reference sequence). After removal of 3 bases from V and 7 bases from J, the junction contained 14 bases not matched to a gene. This CDR3 has 16 residues. The CDR3 protein is CAWRSWGQANGNEQFF. The DNA of the CDR3 is TGTGCCTGGAGGAGCTGGGGACAGGCAAACGGTAATGAGCAGTTCTTC.

The chain joins TRBV7-8 to TRBJ2-5, with TRBD1 as a possible D gene (5 bases). The J call may be in error: the DNA end matches TRBJ2-7 better. CDR3 length: 14 residues. Germline V lookup: CDR1 SGHVS, CDR2 FQNEAQ. The CDR3 region is CASSLGRTSYEQYF. The DNA for the CDR3 is TGTGCCAGCAGCTTGGGGCGGACCTCCTACGAGCAGTACTTC.

J is TRBJ1-2 and V is TRBV4-3, with D unresolved. Germline V CDR1 and CDR2: LGHNA, YSLEER. CDR3 length: 13 amino acids. Trimming took off 0 bases at V and 8 bases at J, with 10 bases between the two ends. CDR3 in DNA: TGCGCCAGCAGCCAAGAAAAGCATCGCGGCTACACCTTC. This gives the protein CASSQEKHRGYTF.

V usage is TRBV15 and J usage is TRBJ2-2; 7 nucleotides agree with TRBD1. CDR1 and CDR2 (germline): LNHNV, YYDKDF (reference sequence). Trimming at V came to 3 bases and at J to 5 bases, leaving 0 bases not matched to a gene. CDR3 length: 13 residues. CDR3 DNA: TGTGCCACCAGCAGGACAGGGACCGGGGAGCTGTTTTTT. Protein product: CATSRTGTGELFF.

This clone was recorded at least ten times. This CDR3 is also generated by other DNA sequences in the sample. The V call is TRBV20-1, the J call TRBJ2-7; D ambiguous. This CDR3 comprises 11 residues. Germline loops: CDR1 DFQATT, CDR2 SNEGSKA (reference sequence). V was trimmed by 6 bases and J by 5 bases, leaving 11 bases between them. The CDR3 sequence: CSADRGHEQYF. The CDR3 nucleotides read TGCAGTGCGGACCGAGGCCACGAGCAGTACTTC.

This chain joins TRBV5-1 and TRBJ2-1; the match to TRBD2 covers 7 bases. Germline CDR1 and CDR2: SGHRS and YFSETQ. The CDR3 length is 16 residues. J was trimmed by 8 bases and V by 4 bases; bases with no gene match: 15. The CDR3 nucleotides are TGCGCCAGCAGCCTACCTAGGCGGGAGTTTAGGTATGAGCAGTTCTTC. Protein product: CASSLPRREFRYEQFF.

CDR3 nucleotide sequence: TGTGCCAGCAGCTTAGCCCGGTTCAACACCATATATTTT. This gives the protein CASSLARFNTIYF. The genes are TRBV11-2 and TRBJ1-3; D is unresolved. The CDR3 extends over 13 amino acids. Germline CDR1 reads SGHAT; CDR2 reads FQNNGV. Trimming removed 1 base at V and 7 bases at J, with 8 bases between.

V usage is TRBV9 and J usage is TRBJ2-1; 7 bases are a match to TRBD1. This CDR3 is built from 15 residues. The J segment lost 1 base and the V segment lost 2 bases, leaving 3 bases of the junction unmatched. The V gene's germline CDR1 is SGDLS and CDR2 YYNGEE. CDR3 bases: TGTGCCAGCAGCGTGACAGGGTTTTCCTACAATGAGCAGTTCTTC. Amino acids: CASSVTGFSYNEQFF.

The rearrangement joins TRBV29-1 to TRBJ1-2; 7 bases are a match to TRBD1. This CDR3 spans 14 amino acids. In germline, CDR1 is SQVTM, CDR2 ANQGSEA. J was trimmed by 8 bases and V by 5 bases; bases with no gene match: 14. Here the CDR3 reads CSVRAGGTVTGYTF. For the CDR3, the DNA is TGCAGCGTTCGGGCAGGGGGTACTGTCACAGGCTACACCTTC.